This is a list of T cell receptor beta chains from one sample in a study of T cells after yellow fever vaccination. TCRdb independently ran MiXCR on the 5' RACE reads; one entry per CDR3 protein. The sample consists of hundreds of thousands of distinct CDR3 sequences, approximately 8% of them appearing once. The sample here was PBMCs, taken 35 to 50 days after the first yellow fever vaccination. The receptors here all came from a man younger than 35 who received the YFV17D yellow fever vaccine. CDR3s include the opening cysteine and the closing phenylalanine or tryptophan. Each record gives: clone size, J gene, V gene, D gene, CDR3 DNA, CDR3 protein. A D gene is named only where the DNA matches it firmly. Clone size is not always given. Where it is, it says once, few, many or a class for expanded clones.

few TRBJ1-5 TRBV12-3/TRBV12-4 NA TGTGCCAGCAGTCCCTCAGGGGTCATCAATCAGCCCCAGCATTTT CASSPSGVINQPQHF
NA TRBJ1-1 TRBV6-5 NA TGTGCCAGCAAGTTGGGTCCTGAAGCTTTCTTT CASKLGPEAFF
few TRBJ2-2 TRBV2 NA TGTGCCAGGGGGGGAACAGGGATCACCGGGGAGCTGTTTTTT CARGGTGITGELFF
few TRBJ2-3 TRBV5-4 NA TGTGCCAGCAGCTTAGGAGGGGCCGTTAGCACAGATACGCAGTATTTT CASSLGGAVSTDTQYF
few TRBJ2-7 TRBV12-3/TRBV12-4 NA TGTGCCAGCGGGGCCCTCTCCTACGAGCAGTACTTC CASGALSYEQYF
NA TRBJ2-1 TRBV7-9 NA TGTGCCAGCACCTACAGGGTGAGGGGGGAGAGGCCGTTCTTC CASTYRVRGERPFF
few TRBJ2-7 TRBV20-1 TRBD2 TGCAGTGCTAGAGACGTAAATAGCGGGGGGGGAAAGGAGCAGTACTTC CSARDVNSGGGKEQYF
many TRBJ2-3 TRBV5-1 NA TGCGCCAGCAGCTTGTTGGGGGATACGCAGTATTTT CASSLLGDTQYF
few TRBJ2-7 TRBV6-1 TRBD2 TGTGCCAGCAGTCAACTAGCGCTCTCCTACGAGCAGTACTTC CASSQLALSYEQYF
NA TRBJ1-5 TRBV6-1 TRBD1 TGTGCCAGCAGCCAGGGGGTTGGTCAGCCCCAGCATTTT CASSQGVGQPQHF
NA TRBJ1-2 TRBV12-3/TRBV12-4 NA TGTGCCAGCAGTTTAAAATGGTCAGAGCGCTATGGCTACACCTTC CASSLKWSERYGYTF
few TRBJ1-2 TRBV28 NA TGTGCCAGCAGTCCCTGGGGCTATGGCTACACCTTC CASSPWGYGYTF
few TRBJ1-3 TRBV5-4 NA TGTGCCAGCAGCTTGGCCCTCTCTGGAAACACCATATATTTT CASSLALSGNTIYF
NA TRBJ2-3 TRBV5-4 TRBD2 TGTGCCAGCAGCTTGGCCGTGGCGGGGGGGGGCACAGATACGCAGTATTTT CASSLAVAGGGTDTQYF
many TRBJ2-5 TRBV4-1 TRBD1 TGCGCCAGCAGCCCCCCGGGGACAGGGATGAAGACCCAGTACTTC CASSPPGTGMKTQYF
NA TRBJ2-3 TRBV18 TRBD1 TGTGCCAGCTCACCACGGACAGGGCCGGCAGATACGCAGTATTTT CASSPRTGPADTQYF
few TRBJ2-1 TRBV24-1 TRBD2 TGTGCCACCAGTGATCCTAGCGGGGGGCACAATGAGCAGTTCTTC CATSDPSGGHNEQFF
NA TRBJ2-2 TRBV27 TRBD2 TGTGCCAGCAGCCCCAAGCGGGGGGGTTACTACACCGGGGAGCTGTTTTTT CASSPKRGGYYTGELFF
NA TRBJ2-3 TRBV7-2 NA TGTGCCAGCAGTTGGGACCCGGGGGTCCCAGATACGCAGTATTTT CASSWDPGVPDTQYF
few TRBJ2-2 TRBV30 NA TGTGCCTGGAGTGTAGGGGTCGGCGGGGAGCTGTTTTTT CAWSVGVGGELFF
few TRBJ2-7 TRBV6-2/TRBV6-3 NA TGTGCCAGCAGAACGCCGGGACTGTCCTACGAGCAGTACTTC CASRTPGLSYEQYF
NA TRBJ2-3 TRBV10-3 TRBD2 TGTGCCATCAGCCTTAGCGGGGGGACAGATACGCAGTATTTT CAISLSGGTDTQYF
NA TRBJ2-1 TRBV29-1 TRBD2 TGCAGCGTTGAAGACCCCCCAGCGGGGACTACCTACAATGAGCAGTTCTTC CSVEDPPAGTTYNEQFF
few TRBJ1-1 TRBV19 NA TGTGCCAGTAGTAAGGACAGAATGAACACTGAAGCTTTCTTT CASSKDRMNTEAFF
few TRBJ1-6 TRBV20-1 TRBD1 TGCAGTGCTGTGGACAGGGGGATTTATAATTCACCCCTCCACTTT CSAVDRGIYNSPLHF
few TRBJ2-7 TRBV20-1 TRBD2 TGCAGTGCTAGAATTCCTAGCGGCTCCTACGAGCAGTACTTC CSARIPSGSYEQYF
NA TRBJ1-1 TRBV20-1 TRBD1 TGCAGTGCTAGGGCCACCGGGACAGGGCCTGAAGCTTTCTTT CSARATGTGPEAFF
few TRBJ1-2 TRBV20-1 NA TGCAGTGCTAGATCGGAACCGAACTATGGCTACACCTTC CSARSEPNYGYTF
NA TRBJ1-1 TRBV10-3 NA TGTGCCATCAAGGGGGGGGACACTGAAGCTTTCTTT CAIKGGDTEAFF
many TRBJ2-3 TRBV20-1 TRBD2 TGCAGTGCTAGAATTAGCGGGGCAGATACGCAGTATTTT CSARISGADTQYF
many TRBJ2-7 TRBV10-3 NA TGTGCCATCAGTGATCCGACTGACGGGCCCTACGAGCAGTACTTC CAISDPTDGPYEQYF
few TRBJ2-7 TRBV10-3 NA TGTGCCACCATGCCCCGAAATCGAGCGACCTACGAGCAGTACTTC CATMPRNRATYEQYF
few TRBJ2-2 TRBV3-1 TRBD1 TGTGCCAGCAACCCCGGGACAGGGGACACCGGGGAGCTGTTTTTT CASNPGTGDTGELFF
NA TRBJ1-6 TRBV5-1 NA TGCGCCAGTTCGATCACAACAGGGAGTAATTCACCCCTCCACTTT CASSITTGSNSPLHF
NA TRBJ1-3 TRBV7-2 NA TGTGCCAGCAGCTTTGGGGGCGCGAATGGAAACACCATATATTTT CASSFGGANGNTIYF
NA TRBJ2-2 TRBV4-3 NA TGCGCCAGCAGCCAAGTGGGTTTCCGAGATTACACCGGGGAGCTGTTTTTT CASSQVGFRDYTGELFF
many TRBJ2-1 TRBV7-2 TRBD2 TGTGCCAGCAGGGGGGGGTGGACGGGAACCTCAGATGAGCAGTTCTTC CASRGGWTGTSDEQFF
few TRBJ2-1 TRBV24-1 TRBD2 TGTGCCACAGAAAGCGGGGCTACCTACAATGAGCAGTTCTTC CATESGATYNEQFF
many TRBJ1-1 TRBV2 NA TGTGCCAGCCGATACGGGATCACTGAAGCTTTCTTT CASRYGITEAFF
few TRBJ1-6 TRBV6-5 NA TGTGCCAGCAGTACCCGGGACGGACCCCTCCACTTT CASSTRDGPLHF
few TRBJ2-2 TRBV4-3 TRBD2 TGCGCCAGCAGCCAAGACGGCCTAGCGGACACTGACGGGGAGCTGTTTTTT CASSQDGLADTDGELFF
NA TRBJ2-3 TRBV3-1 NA TGTGCCATCTGTTTAGGGGTCTTTCGTGGTACGTTGGCAGATACGCAGTATTTT CAICLGVFRGTLADTQYF